This T cell receptor (beta chain) was retrieved from a study of circulating and synovial CD4+ cells in juvenile arthritis. Overall study findings and caveats: These blood cells shared more CDR3 sequences with synovium than bulk blood. Some such blood samples were as oligoclonal as synovium. Vbeta family usage analysis did not detect the pathogenic-like versus bulk difference.

The protocol was immunoSEQ multiplex PCR, while the TCRdb copy is restricted to in-frame clones and leaves out a portion. Altogether 30,000 to 35,000 clones are present, about 95% being singletons, with the ten largest covering less than 0.2%. V dropped 3 bases and J dropped 1 base, with 10 bases sitting between them. Germline assignment: CDR1 SGHNT and CDR2 YYREEE (reference sequence). This CDR3 has 14 amino acids. Patients with active juvenile idiopathic arthritis donated these samples. Comment on this clone: What it binds is not known.

This sequence was found in a human donor with juvenile idiopathic arthritis. The chain recombines TRBV5-4 with TRBJ1-1; the D gene is possibly TRBD1 (5 bases). Sequencing input: CD4+ T cells from blood. CDR3 amino acids: CASSSRGSNTEAFF. The CDR3 DNA reads as TGTGCCAGCAGCTCAAGGGGATCGAACACTGAAGCTTTCTTT.